The 32 T cell receptor beta chains reported below all come from one sample, sequenced in a study of cytomegalovirus exposure and HLA in healthy donors. Using immunoSEQ multiplex PCR, the repertoire was profiled, and TCRdb retains in-frame clones only, with some absent. Among 110,000 to 150,000 clones listed, about 95% were seen once. Sequencing was done on a sample of PBMCs. The receptors shown here come from a young man in good health and CMV-seropositive.

V usage is TRBV5-6 and J usage is TRBJ2-2, with TRBD1 identical over 10 bases. This CDR3 spans 15 amino acids. V dropped 7 bases and J dropped 6; count of bases not matched to a gene: 9. From germline, CDR1 is SGHDT and CDR2 YYEEEE. The CDR3 here is CASGKTGGIAGELFF. The CDR3, as DNA: TGTGCCAGCGGGAAGACAGGGGGCATCGCCGGGGAGCTGTTTTTT.

The chain combines TRBV19 with TRBJ2-2, with D tentatively TRBD1 (5 bases). V gave up 3 bases and J gave up 3 bases, with 11 bases separating them. This CDR3 is 15 amino acids long. The germline V gene encodes CDR1 LNHDA and CDR2 SQIVND (reference sequence). For the CDR3, the DNA is TGTGCCAGTAGTATTTTGGACACTTACACCGGGGAGCTGTTTTTT. As protein: CASSILDTYTGELFF.

The chain uses TRBV11-2 and TRBJ2-3; 12 bases line up with TRBD2. CDR3 length equals 15 residues. Losses at the gene ends were 6 bases for V and 11 bases for J; bases not matched to a gene: 12. Germline lookup yields CDR1 SGHAT and CDR2 FQNNGV. The CDR3 here is CASRTLAGGLRMQYF. The CDR3 DNA is TGTGCCAGCAGGACCCTAGCGGGAGGGCTCCGAATGCAGTATTTT. Together with reference TRBV11-2 and TRBJ2-3, the CDR3 gives the full variable domain: EAGVAQSPRYKIIEKRQSVAFWCNPISGHATLYWYQQILGQGPKLLIQFQNNGVVDDSQLPKDRFSAERLKGVDSTLKIQPAKLEDSAVYLCASRTLAGGLRMQYFGPGTRLTVL.

J is TRBJ1-1 and V is TRBV7-2; D perhaps matches TRBD1 (6 bases). V lost 0 bases to trimming and J lost 5 bases, with 13 bases between them. This CDR3 is built from 15 residues. Germline-derived CDR1 and CDR2 are SGHTA and FQGNSA. The CDR3: CASSLAGGVGTEAFF. DNA of the CDR3: TGTGCCAGCAGCTTAGCAGGGGGTGTGGGGACTGAAGCTTTCTTT.

The rearrangement uses TRBV4-1 and TRBJ2-7; 7 positions match TRBD2. The junction had 4 bases not matched to a gene; V was cut back by 0 bases and J by 2 bases. CDR1 MGHRA and CDR2 YSYEKL come from the germline V gene. CDR3 size: 15 residues. CDR3 sequence (DNA): TGCGCCAGCAGCCAAGAAGACCGGGAGGCCTACGAGCAGTACTTC. Its protein product is CASSQEDREAYEQYF.

This rearrangement joins TRBV2 to TRBJ1-1; D gene ambiguous. The V end lost 1 base, the J end lost 5 bases, and 11 bases lay between the germline ends. This CDR3 has 14 amino acids. Germline V lookup: CDR1 SNHLY, CDR2 FYNNEI. Written as DNA, the CDR3 is TGTGCCAGCAGTGAAGTTTCCTCCGGGACTGAAGCTTTCTTT. Translated: CASSEVSSGTEAFF.

The chain employs TRBV2 and TRBJ2-2, with TRBD1 matching 10 bases. This CDR3 is 16 amino acids long. CDR1 is SNHLY and CDR2 is FYNNEI in the germline V gene. V trimming: 7 bases; J trimming: 0 bases; junction bases outside the gene matches: 5. CDR3: CASKGQGRPNTGELFF. The CDR3 region has the DNA TGTGCCAGCAAGGGACAGGGGCGACCGAACACCGGGGAGCTGTTTTTT.

The CDR3 DNA reads TGTGCCAGCAGTCGGACAGGGGGTAGCACTGAAGCTTTCTTT. Its protein is CASSRTGGSTEAFF. The chain employs TRBV28 and TRBJ1-1, with 10 positions matching TRBD1. The CDR3 totals 14 residues. Germline V lookup: CDR1 MDHEN, CDR2 SYDVKM. The V gene end was trimmed by 5 bases and the J gene end by 4 bases; junction bases not matched to a gene: 4.

This rearrangement joins TRBV9 to TRBJ2-7; TRBD2 aligns across 13 bases. V shed 0 bases, J shed 7 bases, and the junction held 4 bases outside the gene matches. The CDR3 loop spans 15 amino acids. Germline assignment: CDR1 SGDLS and CDR2 YYNGEE. The CDR3, as DNA: TGTGCCAGCAGCGTAGCCACTAGCGGGAGGGGGGAGCAGTACTTC. Residues: CASSVATSGRGEQYF.

The table lists this clone with many counts. The chain employs TRBV19 and TRBJ2-1; maybe TRBD1 (6 bases). This CDR3 is built from 16 residues. V was cut by 3 bases and J by 2 bases, with 14 bases left in between. CDR1 is LNHDA and CDR2 is SQIVND in the germline V gene (reference sequence). The CDR3 sequence: CASSIVSDSPYNEQFF. The CDR3 coding sequence is TGTGCCAGTAGTATTGTGTCGGACAGCCCCTACAATGAGCAGTTCTTC.

The chain carries TRBV5-1 and TRBJ1-1, with D unresolved. From germline, CDR1 is SGHRS and CDR2 YFSETQ. Trimming removed 1 base from V and 3 bases from J, with 7 bases in between. The CDR3 consists of 13 residues. This chain's CDR3 is CASSLTVDTEAFF. The CDR3 bases are TGCGCCAGCAGCTTGACCGTAGACACTGAAGCTTTCTTT.

This clone occurred once. The chain recombines TRBV7-6 with TRBJ2-5; D perhaps matches TRBD1 (6 bases). Trimming pared 3 bases from V and 2 bases from J, leaving 22 bases between. The V gene's germline CDR1 is SGHVS and CDR2 FNYEAQ. This CDR3 spans 18 amino acids. This CDR3 reads CASSFVSTGSVSQETQYF. The CDR3 nucleotides are TGTGCCAGCAGCTTCGTCTCGACAGGATCCGTATCTCAAGAGACCCAGTACTTC.

The chain recombines TRBV16 with TRBJ2-3; 9 nucleotides line up with TRBD1. The CDR3 loop spans 15 amino acids. The V gene's germline CDR1 is KGHSY and CDR2 FQNENV. Trimming cost V 5 bases and J 5 bases; bases outside gene matches: 8. The CDR3 bases are TGTGCCAGCAGCGCCCCGGGACAGGGTGAAGATACGCAGTATTTT. Protein product: CASSAPGQGEDTQYF.

This chain uses TRBV5-1 with TRBJ2-7; tentative D call: TRBD1 (6 bases). Germline assignment: CDR1 SGHRS and CDR2 YFSETQ. Trimming pared 3 bases from V and 6 bases from J, leaving 25 bases between. This CDR3 has 17 amino acids. CDR3 in DNA: TGCGCCAGCAGCTCCAAAACGACAGGAACCTCAGCCTCCGAGCAGTACTTC. Amino acid sequence: CASSSKTTGTSASEQYF.

This rearrangement joins TRBV27 to TRBJ1-3; possible D gene TRBD1, 5 bases. Germline lookup yields CDR1 MNHEY and CDR2 SMNVEV (reference sequence). The CDR3 runs to 16 residues. V shed 0 bases and J shed 0 bases, with 9 bases lying between them. The CDR3 DNA sequence: TGTGCCAGCAGTTTATCAGGGGCGGTCTCTGGAAACACCATATATTTT. This sequence encodes CASSLSGAVSGNTIYF.

In this sample, this clone turned up once. The rearrangement joins TRBV21-1 to TRBJ2-7; TRBD2, as called in the table, went unchecked against the DNA. TRBV21-1 is listed as a pseudogene. The CDR3 runs 15 residues. The CDR3, as DNA: TGTGCCAGCAGCATCCTGTCGGTCTCCTCCTACGAGCAGTACTTC. Its translation: CASSILSVSSYEQYF.

V gene TRBV28 combines with J gene TRBJ1-1; D is possibly TRBD1 (5 bases). Trimming took 6 bases from V and 6 from J, leaving 17 bases between them. The germline V gene has CDR1 MDHEN and CDR2 SYDVKM. The CDR3 runs to 14 residues. The CDR3 bases are TGTGCCAGCAGCCTGGGGGGGGAAGTATCTGAAGCTTTCTTT. This translates into CASSLGGEVSEAFF. The whole variable domain, filled in from reference TRBV28 and TRBJ1-1, reads DVKVTQSSRYLVKRTGEKVFLECVQDMDHENMFWYRQDPGLGLRLIYFSYDVKMKEKGDIPEGYSVSREKKERFSLILESASTNQTSMYLCASSLGGEVSEAFFGQGTRLTVV.

This clone was detected only once. V and J are TRBV15 and TRBJ2-7; D possibly corresponds to TRBD1 (5 bases). CDR3 length: 14 residues. Trimming removed 2 bases at V and 7 bases at J, with 15 bases between. Germline values: CDR1 LNHNV, CDR2 YYDKDF (reference sequence). CDR3: CATSRPRGWEEQYF. CDR3 DNA: TGTGCCACCAGCAGACCTAGGGGCTGGGAAGAGCAGTACTTC.

This clone was counted once. The chain is built from TRBV5-6 and TRBJ1-4; 9 nucleotides line up with TRBD1. This CDR3 is built from 15 residues. V dropped 3 bases and J dropped 6; count of bases not matched to a gene: 6. Germline V gene lookup returns CDR1 SGHDT and CDR2 YYEEEE. DNA for the CDR3: TGTGCCAGCAGCTGGACAGGGGCCGGGGATGAAAAACTGTTTTTT. Translating it yields CASSWTGAGDEKLFF. Full variable domain (remainder filled in from reference TRBV5-6 and TRBJ1-4): DAGVTQSPTHLIKTRGQQVTLRCSPKSGHDTVSWYQQALGQGPQFIFQYYEEEERQRGNFPDRFSGHQFPNYSSELNVNALLLGDSALYLCASSWTGAGDEKLFFGSGTQLSVL.

This rearrangement joins TRBV4-2 to TRBJ2-3; 8 bases are shared with TRBD2. Germline loops: CDR1 LGHNA, CDR2 YNFKEQ. Trimming at V came to 2 bases and at J to 1 base, leaving 2 bases not matched to a gene. The CDR3 consists of 15 residues. The CDR3: CASSQSGGGTDTQYF. Here the CDR3 DNA reads TGTGCCAGCAGCCAATCGGGGGGGGGCACAGATACGCAGTATTTT.

The chain carries TRBV28 and TRBJ1-3, with D unclear. Germline assignment: CDR1 MDHEN and CDR2 SYDVKM. V lost 6 bases, J lost 0 bases, and 15 bases lay in between. The CDR3 is 16 residues long. CDR3 residues: CASSPTRVRSGNTIYF. In DNA, the CDR3 is TGTGCCAGCAGCCCTACACGGGTCCGCTCTGGAAACACCATATATTTT.

The V gene is TRBV5-5, the J gene TRBJ2-1; no reliable D call. The V end was cut by 0 bases, the J end by 3 bases, with 10 bases between. This CDR3 has 15 amino acids. Germline CDR1 is SGHKS and CDR2 is YYEKEE (reference sequence). The CDR3 nucleotides read TGTGCCAGCAGCTTGGAGGCTAGTATCTACAATGAGCAGTTCTTC. This sequence encodes CASSLEASIYNEQFF.

The chain is built from TRBV28 and TRBJ2-7; the match to TRBD2 covers 10 bases. Trimming cost V 2 bases and J 1 base; bases outside gene matches: 5. Germline CDR1 MDHEN, CDR2 SYDVKM. The CDR3 length is 16 residues. The chain's CDR3 is CASSLIRAGGSYEQYF. DNA of the CDR3: TGTGCCAGCAGTTTAATCCGAGCGGGAGGGTCCTACGAGCAGTACTTC. Full variable domain (missing parts from reference TRBV28 and TRBJ2-7): DVKVTQSSRYLVKRTGEKVFLECVQDMDHENMFWYRQDPGLGLRLIYFSYDVKMKEKGDIPEGYSVSREKKERFSLILESASTNQTSMYLCASSLIRAGGSYEQYFGPGTRLTVT.

This rearrangement joins TRBV6-5 to TRBJ1-2; D is uncertain. The CDR3 is 13 residues long. Trimming removed 2 bases at V and 8 bases at J, with 12 bases between. Germline assignment: CDR1 MNHEY and CDR2 SVGAGI. The CDR3 DNA reads TGTGCCAGCAGTTACGATAGCTCATGGGGCTACACCTTC. Protein: CASSYDSSWGYTF.

V is TRBV27 and J is TRBJ2-2; TRBD1 aligns across 8 bases. Trimming took 5 bases from V and 7 from J; bases not matched to a gene: 12. This CDR3 comprises 16 residues. The germline V gene encodes CDR1 MNHEY and CDR2 SMNVEV (reference sequence). The CDR3 loop reads CASSRDPQGVGGELFF. Written as DNA, the CDR3 is TGTGCCAGCAGTCGGGATCCACAGGGGGTTGGCGGGGAGCTGTTTTTT.

The chain combines TRBV6-1 with TRBJ2-7, with 7 positions matching TRBD1. The CDR3 runs to 15 residues. Trimming took 2 bases from V and 4 from J; bases not matched to a gene: 8. Germline lookup yields CDR1 MNHNS and CDR2 SASEGT. The chain's CDR3 is CASSESHRGTYEQYF. DNA of the CDR3: TGTGCCAGCAGTGAATCTCACAGGGGAACTTACGAGCAGTACTTC.

The rearrangement joins TRBV7-3 to TRBJ2-1; 7 bases line up with TRBD1. V shed 0 bases, J shed 7 bases, and the junction held 6 bases outside the gene matches. Germline values: CDR1 SGHTA, CDR2 FQGTGA. CDR3 length: 15 residues. CDR3 residues: CASSLTRSRGNEQFF. The DNA of the CDR3 is TGTGCCAGCAGCTTAACCCGATCCAGGGGGAATGAGCAGTTCTTC.

In its sample, this clone was seen once. The chain combines TRBV6-1 with TRBJ2-3; D ambiguous. The CDR3 consists of 13 residues. Per the germline V gene, CDR1 is MNHNS and CDR2 is SASEGT. The CDR3 spells CVLEAPGTDTQYF. CDR3 nucleotides: TGTGTCCTAGAGGCTCCTGGCACAGATACGCAGTATTTT.

The chain has TRBV30 and TRBJ2-1, with D perhaps matching TRBD2 (6 bases). Trimming removed 5 bases at V and 2 bases at J, with 10 bases between. The CDR3 runs 13 residues. The germline V gene encodes CDR1 GTSNPN and CDR2 SVGIG (reference sequence). CDR3 amino acids: CAWVTGAYNEQFF. Written as DNA, the CDR3 is TGTGCCTGGGTAACGGGAGCCTACAATGAGCAGTTCTTC. The variable domain in full, completed from reference TRBV30 and TRBJ2-1, reads SQTIHQWPATLVQPVGSPLSLECTVEGTSNPNLYWYRQAAGRGLQLLFYSVGIGQISSEVPQNLSASRPQDRQFILSSKKLLLSDSGFYLCAWVTGAYNEQFFGPGTRLTVL.

This clone has only one observation. V gene TRBV11-1 combines with J gene TRBJ2-7; 11 positions match TRBD2. The V and J ends lost 5 bases and 3 bases, in that order; junction bases with no gene match: 3. This CDR3 is built from 14 residues. CDR1 and CDR2 (germline): SGHAT, FQDESV (reference sequence). The CDR3 nucleotides read TGTGCCAGCAGCACAACTAGCGGGGGCTACGAGCAGTACTTC. It translates to CASSTTSGGYEQYF.

The chain combines TRBV5-4 with TRBJ2-7, with TRBD1 matching 7 bases. This CDR3 contains 14 residues. Trimming cost V 3 bases and J 2 bases; bases outside gene matches: 5. Germline V gene data show CDR1 as SGHNT and CDR2 as YYREEE (reference sequence). The CDR3 loop reads CASSWGTAPYEQYF. CDR3 coding DNA: TGTGCCAGCAGCTGGGGGACAGCTCCCTACGAGCAGTACTTC.

The chain combines TRBV18 with TRBJ1-5, with D unresolved. Deletions cut 5 bases from V and 2 bases from J, with 7 bases between. The CDR3 has 13 amino acids. Per the germline V gene, CDR1 is KGHSH and CDR2 is LQKENI. This CDR3 reads CASSTSGNQPQHF. CDR3 nucleotide sequence: TGTGCCAGCTCAACTAGCGGCAATCAGCCCCAGCATTTT.